These 7 T cell receptor beta chains were all obtained from the same sample, sequenced in a study of cytomegalovirus exposure and HLA in healthy donors. A multiplex PCR was run with 60 Vbeta primers and 13 Jbeta primers. Some clones are missing from TCRdb's copy, which holds only in-frame ones; the method was immunoSEQ multiplex PCR. The sample lists about 130,000 clones, roughly four fifths seen once, with about 11% in the top ten. Sequences were obtained from PBMCs. Source of these receptors: a male donor in good health and CMV-seropositive.

The chain uses TRBV2 and TRBJ2-2; TRBD2 aligns across 8 bases. In germline, CDR1 is SNHLY, CDR2 FYNNEI. V trimming: 5 bases; J trimming: 2 bases; junction bases outside the gene matches: 4. This CDR3 spans 15 amino acids. The CDR3 DNA reads as TGTGCCAGCAGTTGGGGACTAGTTAACACCGGGGAGCTGTTTTTT. Residues: CASSWGLVNTGELFF.

The gene calls are TRBV5-6 and TRBJ2-5; tentative D call: TRBD2 (6 bases). The CDR3 runs to 16 residues. Trimming pared 6 bases from V and 4 bases from J, leaving 22 bases between. CDR1 and CDR2 from the germline V gene are SGHDT and YYEEEE. The CDR3 region is CASTEISGSKRETQYF. Written as DNA, the CDR3 is TGTGCCAGCACCGAAATATCCGGGAGCAAAAGAGAGACCCAGTACTTC.

V and J are TRBV7-8 and TRBJ2-5, with TRBD2 matching 9 bases. V lost 5 bases, J lost 4 bases, and 20 bases stayed unmatched. The CDR3 length is 19 residues. CDR1 SGHVS and CDR2 FQNEAQ come from the germline V gene. CDR3 region: CASSLILAGVVGRGETQYF. DNA of the CDR3: TGTGCCAGCAGCCTGATTTTAGCGGGAGTGGTAGGCAGGGGAGAGACCCAGTACTTC.

J is TRBJ2-1 and V is TRBV5-6; 9 bases map to TRBD2. Losses at the gene ends were 0 bases for V and 2 bases for J; bases not matched to a gene: 0. The germline V gene encodes CDR1 SGHDT and CDR2 YYEEEE. This CDR3 has 15 residues. The chain's CDR3 is CASSLGGRAYNEQFF. In DNA form, the CDR3 reads TGTGCCAGCAGCTTGGGCGGGAGGGCCTACAATGAGCAGTTCTTC.

The chain couples TRBV30 to TRBJ1-5; D possibly corresponds to TRBD1 (6 bases). The CDR3 is 13 amino acids. Trimming cost V 2 bases and J 7 bases, with 12 bases left between them. Germline CDR1 is GTSNPN and CDR2 is SVGIG (reference sequence). The CDR3 DNA reads as TGTGCCTGGAGTTACAGGGCAAAGCAGCCCCAGCATTTT. Amino acids: CAWSYRAKQPQHF.

J is TRBJ2-2 and V is TRBV5-1; 9 nucleotides agree with TRBD1. The CDR3 is 16 residues long. The V gene end was trimmed by 4 bases and the J gene end by 3 bases; junction bases not matched to a gene: 7. Germline V gene data show CDR1 as SGHRS and CDR2 as YFSETQ. The CDR3 reads CASSPRTGVDTGELFF. The CDR3 DNA reads as TGCGCCAGCAGCCCAAGGACAGGGGTGGACACCGGGGAGCTGTTTTTT.

V and J are TRBV15 and TRBJ1-4; the match to TRBD1 covers 9 bases. Germline V gene lookup returns CDR1 LNHNV and CDR2 YYDKDF (reference sequence). Unmatched junction bases numbered 5, after V lost 1 base and J lost 8 bases. This CDR3 spans 15 amino acids. CDR3 amino acids: CATSRGNRGHEKLFF. CDR3 sequence (DNA): TGTGCCACCAGCAGAGGGAACAGGGGGCACGAAAAACTGTTTTTT. Combining the CDR3 with reference TRBV15 and TRBJ1-4 gives the whole variable domain DAMVIQNPRYQVTQFGKPVTLSCSQTLNHNVMYWYQQKSSQAPKLLFHYYDKDFNNEADTPDNFQSRRPNTSFCFLDIRSPGLGDTAMYLCATSRGNRGHEKLFFGSGTQLSVL.